These 28 T cell receptor beta chains were all obtained from the same sample, sequenced in a study of long-term antiretroviral therapy in people with HIV. Researchers ran immunoSEQ v3.0 at survey level. Clones were read by immunoSEQ multiplex PCR, and TCRdb kept only the in-frame ones, dropping some. The sample has under 30,000 clones, roughly 96% seen once. The sequences come from unsorted PBMCs, collected approximately 6.1 years after starting antiretroviral therapy. Receptors were obtained from a man aged 30 to 39 with HIV.

The genes are TRBV6-1 and TRBJ2-3, with 12 bases lining up with TRBD2. Germline CDR1 reads MNHNS; CDR2 reads SASEGT. The V segment lost 2 bases and the J segment 3 bases; nucleotides outside the gene matches: 9. The CDR3 contains 18 residues. The CDR3 sequence: CASSELRLAGGQTDTQYF. CDR3 in DNA: TGTGCCAGCAGTGAACTCCGGCTAGCGGGGGGGCAGACAGATACGCAGTATTTT.

The chain is built from TRBV9 and TRBJ1-1; D is ambiguous. V lost 0 bases and J 3 bases, leaving 15 bases between the germline ends. This CDR3 has 16 amino acids. Germline-derived CDR1 and CDR2 are SGDLS and YYNGEE. CDR3 in DNA: TGTGCCAGCAGCGTAGCTCCACCCGGGCGGTACACTGAAGCTTTCTTT. Protein: CASSVAPPGRYTEAFF.

The V gene is TRBV15, the J gene TRBJ2-5; possibly TRBD1 or TRBD2 for D (5 bases each). With 1 base removed from V and 5 bases from J, the gap between germline ends came to 8 bases. CDR1 and CDR2 (germline): LNHNV, YYDKDF (reference sequence). This CDR3 has 13 residues. CDR3 nucleotide sequence: TGTGCCACCAGCAGAGCCAGGGAGGAGACCCAGTACTTC. Its translation is CATSRAREETQYF. Supplemented by reference TRBV15 and TRBJ2-5, the full variable domain reads DAMVIQNPRYQVTQFGKPVTLSCSQTLNHNVMYWYQQKSSQAPKLLFHYYDKDFNNEADTPDNFQSRRPNTSFCFLDIRSPGLGDTAMYLCATSRAREETQYFGPGTRLLVL.

The chain recombines TRBV7-6 with TRBJ2-2; D not resolved. Germline-derived CDR1 and CDR2 are SGHVS and FNYEAQ. CDR3 length: 13 amino acids. Trimming cost V 3 bases and J 7 bases, with 9 bases left between them. Here the CDR3 DNA reads TGTGCCAGCAGCTTGAGTGGGAACGGGGAGCTGTTTTTT. The encoded protein is CASSLSGNGELFF.

This rearrangement joins TRBV29-1 to TRBJ2-1, with TRBD2 matching over 11 bases. From germline, CDR1 is SQVTM and CDR2 ANQGSEA. The CDR3 length is 15 residues. J was trimmed by 4 bases and V by 2 bases; bases with no gene match: 4. The CDR3 spells CSVERGLAAYNEQFF. The DNA for the CDR3 is TGCAGCGTTGAACGGGGACTAGCGGCTTACAATGAGCAGTTCTTC.

The chain has TRBV7-9 and TRBJ2-7, with TRBD2 matching over 10 bases. The CDR3 covers 15 residues. The germline CDR1 and CDR2 sequences are SEHNR and FQNEAQ (reference sequence). V trimming: 4 bases; J trimming: 4 bases; junction bases outside the gene matches: 7. The CDR3 DNA is TGTGCCAGCAGCTCCCTACAGCGGGGGGGTTACGAGCAGTACTTC. Translated, it gives CASSSLQRGGYEQYF.

This clone appeared a single time. The V call is TRBV28, the J call TRBJ2-2; D uncertain. The CDR3 consists of 17 residues. CDR1 and CDR2 (germline): MDHEN, SYDVKM. V dropped 4 bases and J dropped 3 bases, with 18 bases sitting between them. The CDR3 DNA reads TGTGCCAGCAGTTCGCCCGTGAGTGATAGATACACCGGGGAGCTGTTTTTT. It specifies CASSSPVSDRYTGELFF.

J is TRBJ2-2 and V is TRBV9; D is perhaps TRBD1 (5 bases). This CDR3 has 15 residues. Deletions cut 0 bases from V and 4 bases from J, with 10 bases between. CDR1 is SGDLS, CDR2 YYNGEE, per germline. CDR3 sequence: CASSVVQGGTGELFF. CDR3 bases: TGTGCCAGCAGCGTAGTTCAGGGCGGCACCGGGGAGCTGTTTTTT.

The chain carries TRBV7-2 and TRBJ2-7, with unresolved D. Germline V gene data show CDR1 as SGHTA and CDR2 as FQGNSA. The CDR3 is 12 residues long. The V end lost 1 base, the J end lost 6 bases, and 7 bases lay between the germline ends. The CDR3 region is CASSLVRGEQYF. The CDR3 region has the DNA TGTGCCAGCAGCTTAGTTCGAGGCGAGCAGTACTTC.

V and J are TRBV30 and TRBJ2-2, with D uncertain. The germline CDR1 and CDR2 sequences are GTSNPN and SVGIG (reference sequence). This CDR3 is built from 14 residues. V lost 1 base to trimming and J lost 5 bases, with 11 bases between them. CDR3 bases: TGTGCCTGGAGTGCCGGGTCCAGGACCGGGGAGCTGTTTTTT. Protein product: CAWSAGSRTGELFF.

The genes are TRBV7-9 and TRBJ1-1, with 9 bases aligning to TRBD1. The V segment lost 5 bases and the J segment 5 bases; nucleotides outside the gene matches: 12. The CDR3 extends over 16 amino acids. Germline CDR1 SEHNR, CDR2 FQNEAQ (reference sequence). DNA of the CDR3: TGTGCCAGCAGCCAAACGAAGGGACAGGGTGGAACTGAAGCTTTCTTT. Amino acid sequence: CASSQTKGQGGTEAFF.

This chain links TRBV27 with TRBJ1-1, with D possibly being TRBD1 (6 bases). The CDR3 totals 15 residues. Looked up from germline, CDR1 is MNHEY and CDR2 is SMNVEV (reference sequence). V was clipped by 8 bases and J by 7 bases, with 23 bases between them. The CDR3 nucleotides are TGTGCCAGCCTCCTTTTTGGGGCGGGGGGCGGTGAAGCTTTCTTT. Translated: CASLLFGAGGGEAFF.

Of note for this clone: One end of the junction varies from germline; a read error may be responsible. The chain employs TRBV6-5 and TRBJ2-1; D may be TRBD2 (5 bases). Germline V gene lookup returns CDR1 MNHEY and CDR2 SVGAGI. CDR3 length: 15 amino acids. The CDR3: CASSDSVRAINEQFF. The CDR3 coding sequence is TGTGCCAGCAGTGACTCGGTGAGGGCCATCAATGAGCAGTTCTTC.

The CDR3 is CASSSLGTANTGELFF. The CDR3 nucleotides read TGCGCCAGCAGTTCACTCGGGACAGCGAACACCGGGGAGCTGTTTTTT. The gene calls are TRBV10-1 and TRBJ2-2, with 7 bases fitting TRBD1. The CDR3 runs 16 residues. V dropped 5 bases and J dropped 0; count of bases not matched to a gene: 6. In germline, CDR1 is WNHNN, CDR2 SYGVQD (reference sequence).

This sequence joins TRBV5-1 and TRBJ2-3; a possible D gene is TRBD2 (5 bases). V lost 0 bases, J lost 6 bases, and 11 bases lay in between. From germline, CDR1 is SGHRS and CDR2 YFSETQ. The CDR3 consists of 14 residues. The CDR3 reads CASSLERPRDTQYF. The DNA of the CDR3 is TGCGCCAGCAGCTTGGAGCGGCCCCGTGATACGCAGTATTTT.

The chain links TRBV6-1 to TRBJ2-1, with D perhaps matching TRBD1 or TRBD2 (5 bases each). CDR1 is MNHNS and CDR2 is SASEGT in the germline V gene. Trimming pared 3 bases from V and 3 bases from J, leaving 12 bases between. This CDR3 region has 15 residues. DNA of the CDR3: TGTGCCAGCAGTGAGGGACCATCCGACTACAATGAGCAGTTCTTC. Translating it yields CASSEGPSDYNEQFF.

This clone showed up just once. The chain carries TRBV4-1 and TRBJ1-1; 9 bases align to TRBD1. Germline CDR1 and CDR2: MGHRA and YSYEKL. The CDR3 has 15 amino acids. V was pared by 3 bases and J by 4 bases, with 6 bases of the junction left unmatched. CDR3 sequence reads: CASSHPGQGVTEAFF. For the CDR3, the DNA is TGCGCCAGCAGCCACCCGGGACAGGGCGTCACTGAAGCTTTCTTT.

J is TRBJ2-7 and V is TRBV2, with a tentative D call TRBD1 (6 bases). Germline assignment: CDR1 SNHLY and CDR2 FYNNEI. Trimming shortened V by 5 bases and J by 6 bases, and 14 bases separated the two germline ends. The CDR3 covers 13 residues. This CDR3 is CASSWAGEGEQYF. In DNA form, the CDR3 reads TGTGCCAGCAGTTGGGCAGGGGAAGGCGAGCAGTACTTC.

The gene calls are TRBV28 and TRBJ2-7; 8 nucleotides agree with TRBD1. Germline lookup yields CDR1 MDHEN and CDR2 SYDVKM. J lost 7 bases, V lost 5 bases, and 16 bases had no gene match. This CDR3 contains 16 residues. As DNA, the CDR3 is TGTGCCAGCAGTCCCAGGGACAGGTCCCGGACAGAGGAGCAGTACTTC. As protein: CASSPRDRSRTEEQYF.

This rearrangement joins TRBV10-3 to TRBJ2-7; TRBD2 matches 10 bases. The ends lost 7 bases at V and 12 bases at J; junction bases unmatched: 6. This CDR3 comprises 11 residues. In germline, CDR1 is ENHRY, CDR2 SYGVKD. CDR3 sequence reads: CAIMASGSVYF. The CDR3 DNA reads as TGTGCCATCATGGCTAGCGGGAGTGTGTACTTC.

V is TRBV19 and J is TRBJ1-1; 8 bases fit TRBD1. V shed 5 bases, J shed 0 bases, and the junction held 8 bases outside the gene matches. The germline gives CDR1 LNHDA, CDR2 SQIVND (reference sequence). CDR3 size: 16 residues. The CDR3 region has the DNA TGTGCCAGTAGTTCCCCAGGGGGCGCCATGAACACTGAAGCTTTCTTT. This sequence encodes CASSSPGGAMNTEAFF.

V gene TRBV7-3 combines with J gene TRBJ2-5; TRBD1 might be the D (6 bases). Trimming pared 2 bases from V and 1 base from J, leaving 8 bases between. The CDR3 sequence is 14 residues long. From germline, CDR1 is SGHTA and CDR2 FQGTGA. In DNA form, the CDR3 reads TGTGCCAGCAGCTTAGGACAGATCCAAGAGACCCAGTACTTC. This gives the protein CASSLGQIQETQYF. Combining the CDR3 with reference TRBV7-3 and TRBJ2-5 gives the whole variable domain GAGVSQTPSNKVTEKGKYVELRCDPISGHTALYWYRQSLGQGPEFLIYFQGTGAADDSGLPNDRFFAVRPEGSVSTLKIQRTERGDSAVYLCASSLGQIQETQYFGPGTRLLVL.

CDR3 amino acids: CASSPGDDYGYTF. CDR3 DNA: TGTGCCAGCAGCCCAGGGGACGACTATGGCTACACCTTC. The rearrangement joins TRBV4-2 to TRBJ1-2; maybe TRBD1 (6 bases). CDR3 length: 13 residues. Trimming pared 4 bases from V and 3 bases from J, leaving 9 bases between. CDR1 and CDR2 from the germline V gene are LGHNA and YNFKEQ.

The chain has TRBV30 and TRBJ2-7, with D tentatively TRBD1 or TRBD2 (5 bases each). The germline CDR1 and CDR2 sequences are GTSNPN and SVGIG (reference sequence). Trimming cost V 7 bases and J 7 bases, with 17 bases left between them. There are 12 residues in the CDR3. This CDR3 reads CAFEGTPEEQYF. The CDR3 nucleotides read TGTGCCTTCGAGGGGACGCCCGAGGAGCAGTACTTC.

This chain joins TRBV25-1 and TRBJ2-7; D perhaps matches TRBD1 (5 bases). V shed 0 bases and J shed 6 bases, with 15 bases lying between them. Germline V gene sequence: CDR1 MGHDK, CDR2 SYGVNS. The CDR3 extends over 15 amino acids. The CDR3 DNA is TGTGCCAGCAGTGAATATTTGGGGCCCTACGGCGAGCAGTACTTC. Encoded protein: CASSEYLGPYGEQYF.

The chain uses TRBV6-5 and TRBJ2-7; TRBD2 matches 14 bases. Germline V lookup: CDR1 MNHEY, CDR2 SVGAGI. The CDR3 runs to 15 residues. Germline trimming cut 6 bases from V and 6 bases from J; bases unmatched to any gene: 7. The chain's CDR3 is CASRDPGLAGVEQYF. As DNA, the CDR3 is TGTGCCAGCAGAGACCCGGGACTAGCGGGAGTCGAGCAGTACTTC.

V gene TRBV19 combines with J gene TRBJ2-5; the D is unclear. The CDR3 runs 16 residues. V lost 1 base and J lost 3, with 15 bases in between. CDR1 LNHDA and CDR2 SQIVND come from the germline V gene (reference sequence). Written as DNA, the CDR3 is TGTGCCAGTAGTATAGGGAACCGGGCCCTGAAAGAGACCCAGTACTTC. Protein: CASSIGNRALKETQYF.

This CDR3 reads CASSFGHLYEQYF. The CDR3 DNA reads TGTGCCAGCAGCTTTGGACACCTCTACGAGCAGTACTTC. The J gene is TRBJ2-7, the V gene TRBV7-2, with D tentatively TRBD1 (5 bases). CDR1 and CDR2 from the germline V gene are SGHTA and FQGNSA. Between the trimmed V and J ends, which lost 3 bases and 3 bases, there was a span of 9 bases. This CDR3 is 13 amino acids long.